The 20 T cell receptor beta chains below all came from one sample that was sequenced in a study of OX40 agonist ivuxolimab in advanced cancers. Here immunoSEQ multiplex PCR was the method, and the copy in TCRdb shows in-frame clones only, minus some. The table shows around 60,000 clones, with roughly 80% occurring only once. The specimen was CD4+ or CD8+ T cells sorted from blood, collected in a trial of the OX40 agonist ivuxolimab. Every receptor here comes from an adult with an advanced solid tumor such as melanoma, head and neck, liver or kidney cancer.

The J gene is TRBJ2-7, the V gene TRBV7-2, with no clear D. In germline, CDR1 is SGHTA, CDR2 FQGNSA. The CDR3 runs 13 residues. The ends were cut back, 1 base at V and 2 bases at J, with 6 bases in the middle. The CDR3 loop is CASSLDNTYEQYV. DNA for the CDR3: TGTGCCAGCAGCTTAGATAACACCTACGAGCAGTACGTC.

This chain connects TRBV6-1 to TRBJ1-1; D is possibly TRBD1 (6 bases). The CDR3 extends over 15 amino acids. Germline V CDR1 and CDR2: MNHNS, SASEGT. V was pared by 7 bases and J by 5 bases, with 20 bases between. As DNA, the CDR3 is TGTGCCAGCACCCCAGGGGTGGGGGGGGATACTGAAGCTTTCTTT. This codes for CASTPGVGGDTEAFF.

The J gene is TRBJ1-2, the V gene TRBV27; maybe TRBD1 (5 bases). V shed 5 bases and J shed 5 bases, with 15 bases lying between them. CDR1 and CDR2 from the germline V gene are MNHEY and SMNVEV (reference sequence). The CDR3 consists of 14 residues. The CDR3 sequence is CASSPGLGGYGYTF. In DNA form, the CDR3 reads TGTGCCAGCAGTCCGGGACTGGGGGGGTATGGCTACACCTTC.

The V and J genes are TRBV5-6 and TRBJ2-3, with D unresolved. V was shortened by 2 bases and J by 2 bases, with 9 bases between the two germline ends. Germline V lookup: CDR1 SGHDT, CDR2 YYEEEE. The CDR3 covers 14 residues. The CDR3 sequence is CASSFPEHTDTQYF. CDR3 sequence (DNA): TGTGCCAGCAGCTTCCCCGAACACACAGATACGCAGTATTTT.

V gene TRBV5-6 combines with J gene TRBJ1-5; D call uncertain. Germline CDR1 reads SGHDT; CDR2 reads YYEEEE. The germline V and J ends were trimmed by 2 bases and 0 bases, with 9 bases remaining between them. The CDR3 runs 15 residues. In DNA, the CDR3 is TGTGCCAGCAGCTTCGGAAGGTATAGCAATCAGCCCCAGCATTTT. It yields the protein CASSFGRYSNQPQHF.

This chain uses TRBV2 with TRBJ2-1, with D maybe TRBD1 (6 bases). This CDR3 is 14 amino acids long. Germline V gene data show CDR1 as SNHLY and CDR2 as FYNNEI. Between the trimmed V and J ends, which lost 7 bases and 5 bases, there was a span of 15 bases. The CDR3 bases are TGTGCCAGCATCCCGGGACACATTGACAATGAGCAGTTCTTC. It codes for CASIPGHIDNEQFF.

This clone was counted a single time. CDR3 in DNA: TGTGCCAGTAGTATAGCAACAGGGTTCGGAGGAGAAAAACTGTTTTTT. Encoded protein: CASSIATGFGGEKLFF. The chain uses TRBV19 and TRBJ1-4; maybe TRBD1 (6 bases). V lost 1 base to trimming and J lost 8 bases, with 17 bases between them. In germline, CDR1 is LNHDA, CDR2 SQIVND (reference sequence). The CDR3 is 16 residues long.

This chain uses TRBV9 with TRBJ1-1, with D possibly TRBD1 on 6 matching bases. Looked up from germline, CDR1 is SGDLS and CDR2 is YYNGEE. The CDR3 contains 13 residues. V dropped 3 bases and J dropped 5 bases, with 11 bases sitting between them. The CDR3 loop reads CASSARDKTEAFF. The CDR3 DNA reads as TGTGCCAGCAGCGCCCGGGACAAGACTGAAGCTTTCTTT.

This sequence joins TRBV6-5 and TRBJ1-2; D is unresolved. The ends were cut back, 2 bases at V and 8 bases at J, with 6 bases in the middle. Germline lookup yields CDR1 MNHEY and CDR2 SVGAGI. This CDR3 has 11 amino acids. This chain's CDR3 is CASSYGSGYTF. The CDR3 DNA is TGTGCCAGCAGTTACGGGAGCGGCTACACCTTC.

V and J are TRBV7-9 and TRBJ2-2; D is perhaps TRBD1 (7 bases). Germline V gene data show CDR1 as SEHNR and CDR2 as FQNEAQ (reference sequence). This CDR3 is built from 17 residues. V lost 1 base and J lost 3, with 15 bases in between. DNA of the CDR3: TGTGCCAGCAGCTTAGGGTTTGGCGGGACAGACACCGGGGAGCTGTTTTTT. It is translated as CASSLGFGGTDTGELFF.

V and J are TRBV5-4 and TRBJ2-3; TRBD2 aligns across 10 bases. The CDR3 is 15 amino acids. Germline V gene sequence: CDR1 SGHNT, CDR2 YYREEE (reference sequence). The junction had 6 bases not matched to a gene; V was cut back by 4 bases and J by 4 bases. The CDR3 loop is CASSTRTSGSDTQYF. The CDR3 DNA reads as TGTGCCAGCAGCACCAGGACTAGCGGATCAGATACGCAGTATTTT. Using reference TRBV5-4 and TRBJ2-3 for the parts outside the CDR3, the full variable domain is ETGVTQSPTHLIKTRGQQVTLRCSSQSGHNTVSWYQQALGQGPQFIFQYYREEENGRGNFPPRFSGLQFPNYSSELNVNALELDDSALYLCASSTRTSGSDTQYFGPGTRLTVL.

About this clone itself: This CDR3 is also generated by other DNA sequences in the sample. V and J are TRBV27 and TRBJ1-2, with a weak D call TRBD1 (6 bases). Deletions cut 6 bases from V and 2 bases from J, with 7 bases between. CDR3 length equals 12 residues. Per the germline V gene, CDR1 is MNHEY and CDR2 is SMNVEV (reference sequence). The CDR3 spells CASRDRNYGYTF. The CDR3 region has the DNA TGTGCCAGCAGGGACAGAAACTATGGCTACACCTTC.

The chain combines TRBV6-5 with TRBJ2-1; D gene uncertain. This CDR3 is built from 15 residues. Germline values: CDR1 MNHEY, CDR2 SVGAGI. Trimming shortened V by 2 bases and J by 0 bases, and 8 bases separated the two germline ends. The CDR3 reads CASSYQASSYNEQFF. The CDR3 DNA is TGTGCCAGCAGTTACCAGGCGAGCTCCTACAATGAGCAGTTCTTC.

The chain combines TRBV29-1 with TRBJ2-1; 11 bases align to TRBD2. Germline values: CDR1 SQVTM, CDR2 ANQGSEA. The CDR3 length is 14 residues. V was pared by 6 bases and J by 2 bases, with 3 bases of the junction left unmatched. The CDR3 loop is CSVRLAGTYNEQFF. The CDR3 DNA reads TGCAGCGTAAGACTAGCGGGAACCTACAATGAGCAGTTCTTC.

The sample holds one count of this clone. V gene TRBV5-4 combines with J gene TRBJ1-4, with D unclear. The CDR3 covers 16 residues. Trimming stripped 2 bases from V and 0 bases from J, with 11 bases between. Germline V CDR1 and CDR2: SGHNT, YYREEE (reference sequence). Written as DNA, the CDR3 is TGTGCCAGCAGCTTACGAGTGGGGACAACTAATGAAAAACTGTTTTTT. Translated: CASSLRVGTTNEKLFF.

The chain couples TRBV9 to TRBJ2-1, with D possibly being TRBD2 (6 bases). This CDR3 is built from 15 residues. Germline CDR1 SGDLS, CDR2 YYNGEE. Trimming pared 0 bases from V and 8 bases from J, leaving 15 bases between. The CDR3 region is CASSVAPTRLHEQFF. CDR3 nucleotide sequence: TGTGCCAGCAGCGTAGCCCCGACTAGGCTCCATGAGCAGTTCTTC.

The CDR3 spells CASSLGGDLNTEAFF. CDR3 in DNA: TGTGCCAGCAGCTTAGGGGGGGACCTGAACACTGAAGCTTTCTTT. The chain has TRBV11-1 and TRBJ1-1; perhaps TRBD1 as D (5 bases). The V gene lost 1 base and the J gene lost 0 bases, with 9 bases spanning the gap. Germline CDR1 is SGHAT and CDR2 is FQDESV (reference sequence). The length of the CDR3 is 15 residues.

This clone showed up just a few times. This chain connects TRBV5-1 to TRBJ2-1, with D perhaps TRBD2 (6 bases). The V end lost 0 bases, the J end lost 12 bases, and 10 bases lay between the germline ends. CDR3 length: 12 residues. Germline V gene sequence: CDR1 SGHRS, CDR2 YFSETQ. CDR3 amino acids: CASSLEGRLQFF. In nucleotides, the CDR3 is TGCGCCAGCAGCTTGGAGGGGAGGCTGCAGTTCTTC. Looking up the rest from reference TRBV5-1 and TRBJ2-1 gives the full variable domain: KAGVTQTPRYLIKTRGQQVTLSCSPISGHRSVSWYQQTPGQGLQFLFEYFSETQRNKGNFPGRFSGRQFSNSRSEMNVSTLELGDSALYLCASSLEGRLQFFGPGTRLTVL.

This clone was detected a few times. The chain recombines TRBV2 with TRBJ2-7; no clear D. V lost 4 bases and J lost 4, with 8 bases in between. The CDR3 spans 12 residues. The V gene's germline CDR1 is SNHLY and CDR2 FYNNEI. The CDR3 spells CASSVSTYEQYV. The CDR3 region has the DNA TGTGCCAGCAGTGTGAGCACTTACGAGCAGTACGTC.

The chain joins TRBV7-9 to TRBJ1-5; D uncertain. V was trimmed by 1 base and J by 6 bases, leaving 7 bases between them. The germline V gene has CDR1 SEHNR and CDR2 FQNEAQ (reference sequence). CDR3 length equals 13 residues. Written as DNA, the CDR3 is TGTGCCAGCAGCTTAGAAGGGTTTCAGCCCCAGCATTTT. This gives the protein CASSLEGFQPQHF. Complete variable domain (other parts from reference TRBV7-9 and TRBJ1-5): DTGVSQNPRHKITKRGQNVTFRCDPISEHNRLYWYRQTLGQGPEFLTYFQNEAQLEKSRLLSDRFSAERPKGSFSTLEIQRTEQGDSAMYLCASSLEGFQPQHFGDGTRLSIL.